The 6 T cell receptor beta chains in this list originate from one sample, sequenced in a study of cytomegalovirus exposure and HLA in healthy donors. Sequenced by immunoSEQ multiplex PCR; TCRdb stores in-frame clones only, minus some. The repertoire holds 150,000 to 200,000 clones, with roughly 84% as singletons. What was sequenced was PBMCs. Receptors originate from a man between 25 and 39 years old in good health and CMV-seropositive.

This clone was seen many times. This sequence joins TRBV28 and TRBJ2-7; 7 bases fit TRBD1. Germline V lookup: CDR1 MDHEN, CDR2 SYDVKM. J lost 3 bases, V lost 6 bases, and 5 bases had no gene match. The CDR3 runs to 13 residues. The CDR3 region has the DNA TGTGCCAGCAGACAGGGGAATGACTACGAGCAGTACTTC. This sequence encodes CASRQGNDYEQYF.

This chain uses TRBV29-1 with TRBJ1-3; maybe TRBD1 (6 bases). The ends were cut back, 7 bases at V and 1 base at J, with 8 bases in the middle. The CDR3 is 12 residues long. Germline V gene data show CDR1 as SQVTM and CDR2 as ANQGSEA. The CDR3 here is CSAGQSGNTIYF. The CDR3 DNA sequence: TGCAGCGCGGGACAATCTGGAAACACCATATATTTT. Full variable domain (outside the CDR3, taken from reference TRBV29-1 and TRBJ1-3): SAVISQKPSRDICQRGTSLTIQCQVDSQVTMMFWYRQQPGQSLTLIATANQGSEATYESGFVIDKFPISRPNLTFSTLTVSNMSPEDSSIYLCSAGQSGNTIYFGEGSWLTVV.

This chain connects TRBV30 to TRBJ2-7, with 10 nucleotides matching TRBD2. The CDR3 totals 17 residues. J was trimmed by 0 bases and V by 0 bases; bases with no gene match: 8. The germline CDR1 and CDR2 sequences are GTSNPN and SVGIG (reference sequence). The CDR3: CAWSVLSGRARSYEQYF. CDR3 sequence (DNA): TGTGCCTGGAGTGTACTAAGCGGGAGGGCCCGCTCCTACGAGCAGTACTTC.

The chain combines TRBV4-1 with TRBJ2-4; possibly TRBD1 for D (5 bases). V gave up 1 base and J gave up 4 bases, with 14 bases separating them. Looked up from germline, CDR1 is MGHRA and CDR2 is YSYEKL. The CDR3 runs 16 residues. CDR3: CASSQAVTDRKNIQYF. The CDR3 coding sequence is TGCGCCAGCAGCCAAGCTGTGACTGACAGAAAAAACATTCAGTACTTC.

J is TRBJ2-7 and V is TRBV11-1, with TRBD1 matching over 7 bases. CDR1 and CDR2 from the germline V gene are SGHAT and FQDESV (reference sequence). The CDR3 runs to 13 residues. Trimming removed 7 bases from V and 3 bases from J; junction bases left unmatched: 6. The CDR3 sequence is CASTPGTDYEQYF. The DNA for the CDR3 is TGTGCCAGCACCCCGGGGACAGACTACGAGCAGTACTTC. The complete variable domain, with remaining parts taken from reference TRBV11-1 and TRBJ2-7, reads EAEVAQSPRYKITEKSQAVAFWCDPISGHATLYWYRQILGQGPELLVQFQDESVVDDSQLPKDRFSAERLKGVDSTLKIQPAELGDSAMYLCASTPGTDYEQYFGPGTRLTVT.

The V and J genes are TRBV7-8 and TRBJ2-7; 11 positions match TRBD1. The CDR3 runs to 15 residues. The germline CDR1 and CDR2 sequences are SGHVS and FQNEAQ. The V gene end was trimmed by 5 bases and the J gene end by 2 bases; junction bases not matched to a gene: 5. CDR3 residues: CASSPGTGGPYEQYF. The CDR3 DNA reads TGTGCCAGCAGCCCAGGGACAGGGGGTCCCTACGAGCAGTACTTC.